This TCR beta chain was identified in a study of cytomegalovirus exposure and HLA in healthy donors. This PCR relied on a set of 60 Vbeta primers and 13 Jbeta primers. Sequencing used immunoSEQ multiplex PCR; TCRdb keeps in-frame clones, though not all of them. The sample consists of about 110,000 clones, 65% to 80% of them appearing once. The TCR originated in a male donor in good health and CMV-seropositive. Source material: PBMCs.

CDR3 sequence (DNA): TGTGCCAGCAGTGATCGGGGAGTCAACACTGAAGCTTTCTTT. Translated: CASSDRGVNTEAFF. The chain has TRBV2 and TRBJ1-1; D not resolved. Germline V CDR1 and CDR2: SNHLY, FYNNEI. The length of the CDR3 is 14 residues. The V end lost 3 bases, the J end lost 2 bases, and 10 bases lay between the germline ends.